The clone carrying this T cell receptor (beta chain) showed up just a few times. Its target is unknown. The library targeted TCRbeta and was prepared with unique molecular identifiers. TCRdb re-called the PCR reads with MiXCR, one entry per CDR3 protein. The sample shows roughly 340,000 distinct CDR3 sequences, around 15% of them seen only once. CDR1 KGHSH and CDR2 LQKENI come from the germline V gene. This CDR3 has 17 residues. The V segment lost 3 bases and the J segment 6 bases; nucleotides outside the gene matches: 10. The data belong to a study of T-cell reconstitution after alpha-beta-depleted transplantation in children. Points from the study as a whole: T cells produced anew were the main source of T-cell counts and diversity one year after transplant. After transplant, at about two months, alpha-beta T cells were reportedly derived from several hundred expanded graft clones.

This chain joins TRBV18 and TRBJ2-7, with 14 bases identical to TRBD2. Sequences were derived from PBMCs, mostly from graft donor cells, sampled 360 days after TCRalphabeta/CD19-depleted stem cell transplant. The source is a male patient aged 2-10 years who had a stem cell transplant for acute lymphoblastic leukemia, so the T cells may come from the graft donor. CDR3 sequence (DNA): TGTGCCAGCTCACCCGGGACTAGCGGGAGAGTTGGGCTCGAGCAGTACTTC. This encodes CASSPGTSGRVGLEQYF.